The TCR beta chain described here comes from a study of neurological immune-mediated disorders. TCRdb fed the 5' RACE reads into MiXCR, producing one record per CDR3 protein. The sample holds 60,000 to 70,000 distinct CDR3 sequences; about 5.2% are singletons and the top ten take roughly 5.7%. The ends were cut back, 1 base at V and 0 bases at J, with 11 bases in the middle. The CDR3 loop spans 15 amino acids. The germline gives CDR1 SGHRS, CDR2 YFSETQ. This clonotype appeared many times. The rearrangement joins TRBV5-1 to TRBJ2-7, with a possible D match to TRBD2 (5 bases). The sequenced sample was PBMCs. This TCR was recovered from a human donor with multiple sclerosis. The donor label of this sample is uncertain. DNA for the CDR3: TGCGCCAGCAGCTTGTTTCTGGGGAGCTCCTACGAGCAGTACTTC. It codes for CASSLFLGSSYEQYF.